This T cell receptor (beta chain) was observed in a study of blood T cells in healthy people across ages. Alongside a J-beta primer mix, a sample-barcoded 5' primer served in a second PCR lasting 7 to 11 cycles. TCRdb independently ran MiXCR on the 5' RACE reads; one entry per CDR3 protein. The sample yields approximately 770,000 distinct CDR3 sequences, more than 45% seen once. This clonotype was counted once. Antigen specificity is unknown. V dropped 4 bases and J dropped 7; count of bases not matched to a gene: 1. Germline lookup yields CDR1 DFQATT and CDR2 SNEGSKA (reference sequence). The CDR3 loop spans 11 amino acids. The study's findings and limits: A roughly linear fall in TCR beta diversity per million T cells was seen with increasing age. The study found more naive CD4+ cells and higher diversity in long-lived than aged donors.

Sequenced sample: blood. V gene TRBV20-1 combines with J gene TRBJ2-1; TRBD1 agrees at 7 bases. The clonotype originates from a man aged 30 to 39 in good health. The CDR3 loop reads CSAMDRNEQFF. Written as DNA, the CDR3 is TGCAGTGCTATGGACAGGAATGAGCAGTTCTTC.